This T cell receptor beta chain was documented in a study of identical twins listed by TCRdb under 2016. The study in broad terms: The study deep-sequenced TCR alpha and beta repertoires from monozygotic twins, unrelated adults of various ages and cord blood to test whether fetal clonotypes persist. To rule out contamination, the twin experiments were replicated at different times with different library preparation protocols. General study outcomes and caveats: Conclusions relied on cross-sectional statistical analysis, since the same donors could not be followed over many years. In beta out-of-frame sequences, excess twin sharing was weaker, because having fewer shared sequences lowered the signal-to-noise ratio. Zero-insertion analyses could be partly confounded by invariant T cells such as MAIT and iNKT, although diverse VJ usage argued against such confounding for most clonotypes. Abundant cord blood beta clonotypes had fewer insertions, young adult naive repertoires showed a similar but weaker trend, and memory repertoires showed no such trend. Out-of-frame TCR alpha sequences shared between twins showed an excess of low generation-probability sequences compared with coincidental sharing between unrelated individuals. In monozygotic twins, out-of-frame TCR alpha sharing was systematically underestimated by recombination models, although the models agreed with sharing between unrelated individuals.

Libraries were made using 5' RACE. Sequencer: Illumina HiSeq 2000. Template switching introduced a universal primer binding site; the final cDNA contained a unique molecular identifier, enabling accurate counting of TCR cDNA molecules. Specific primers in the conserved constant-segment region were used to synthesize first-strand cDNA for the TCR alpha and beta chains. Each cDNA library was double barcoded, with a SMART-Mk sample barcode plus Illumina barcodes, to control for contamination. TruSeq adapter sequences, together with Illumina sample barcodes, were added in two successive PCR steps. The Illumina HiSeq platform was used with custom primers to sequence TCR alpha and beta cDNA libraries. Processing in the source paper ran as follows. MiGEC was used to process raw reads and extract unique molecular identifiers, and MiXCR was used to find CDR3 positions. For each individual, recombination models were inferred using an EM algorithm with the repgenHMM and IGoR tools. The analysis of shared clonotypes was done with the tcR package in R, with sharing normalized by the product of cloneset sizes. To study raw recombination without the effects of thymic and clonal selection, out-of-frame nonproductive sequences were analyzed. The public reads were reanalyzed by TCRdb: fastp trimming at Q25, MiXCR alignment, in-frame beta chains only. Under each unique CDR3 protein, matching rows form one entry showing the most common genes and DNA. The V and J calls come from TCRdb's annotation, not from the publication. The sample table holds more than 650,000 distinct CDR3 sequences, of which roughly 6% were seen once. In total, the top ten clones hold roughly 2% of the sample.

All donors were healthy Caucasians. The researchers also sequenced three unrelated adults who were not twins: a male aged 18 to 30, a male aged 50 to 60, and a female aged 50 to 60. Miltenyi CD45RO+ enrichment and human naive T-cell isolation kits were used to isolate memory (CD45RO+) and naive T cells from PBMC. This clonotype occurred a few times. What antigen it recognizes has not been identified. There are no base qualities to consult, and no much larger clone falls within one base. V sheds 10 bases and J sheds 0 bases, leaving 12 bases between their ends. Via the germline V gene, CDR1 is MGHDK and CDR2 SYGVNS. From the cysteine through the phenylalanine, the CDR3 covers 13 amino acids. Only the CDR3 region is kept as DNA, spanning 39 bases read in frame from base 1.

The specimen was naive T cells sorted from blood. This specimen's cell subset or site label, per the study, means: cells isolated with a human naive T-cell isolation kit. This TCR was recovered from a young man in good health. The V and J genes are TRBV25-1 and TRBJ1-1, with no reliable assignment of the D segment. This receptor has the CDR3 CATYDGMNTEAFF. The DNA is TGTGCCACATACGACGGAATGAACACTGAAGCTTTCTTT.